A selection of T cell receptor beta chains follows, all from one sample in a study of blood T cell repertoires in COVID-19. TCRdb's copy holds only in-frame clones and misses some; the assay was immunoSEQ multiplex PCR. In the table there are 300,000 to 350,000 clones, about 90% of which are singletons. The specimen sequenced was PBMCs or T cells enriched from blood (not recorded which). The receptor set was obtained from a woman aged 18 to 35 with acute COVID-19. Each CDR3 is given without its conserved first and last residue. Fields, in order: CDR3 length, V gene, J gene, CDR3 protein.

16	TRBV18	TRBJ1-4	ASSPPITFHRTNEKLF
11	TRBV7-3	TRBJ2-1	ARLGGLYNEQF
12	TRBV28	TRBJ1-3	ASSPEREGNTIY
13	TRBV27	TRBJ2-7	ASRYSGLSSYEQY
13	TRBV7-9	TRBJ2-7	ASSQSPAGAHEQY
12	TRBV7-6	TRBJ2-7	ASSSQEDSYEQY
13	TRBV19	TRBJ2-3	ASSARLAGSATQY
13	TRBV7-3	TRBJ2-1	ASSRTGSSYNEQF
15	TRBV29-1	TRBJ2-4	SVVVLGTGKTKNIQY
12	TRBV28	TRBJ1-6	ASSLIGGDSPLH
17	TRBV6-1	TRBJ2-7	ASSANPAGLAGAAYEQY
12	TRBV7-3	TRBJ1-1	ASSSGQGTTEAF
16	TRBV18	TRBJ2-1	ASSPAGTSGSNYNEQF
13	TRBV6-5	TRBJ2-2	ASSLAGGPSGELF